This passage covers 3 T cell receptor beta chains from one sample sequenced in a study of cytomegalovirus exposure and HLA in healthy donors. Assay: immunoSEQ multiplex PCR; the TCRdb copy retains only in-frame clones and omits some. The sample carries 120,000 or so clones, 75% to 90% recorded once. Material: PBMCs. Every receptor here comes from a woman aged 18 to 35 in good health and CMV-seronegative.

V usage is TRBV2 and J usage is TRBJ2-5, with 9 bases lining up with TRBD1. Germline V gene sequence: CDR1 SNHLY, CDR2 FYNNEI. The CDR3 sequence is 16 residues long. With V trimmed by 6 bases and J by 4 bases, 12 bases remained unmatched. CDR3 in amino acids: CASRKPGTGRGETQYF. CDR3 coding DNA: TGTGCCAGCAGGAAACCCGGGACAGGGAGAGGAGAGACCCAGTACTTC.

The genes are TRBV19 and TRBJ1-5, with 9 positions matching TRBD1. The germline V gene has CDR1 LNHDA and CDR2 SQIVND (reference sequence). Trimming cost V 6 bases and J 0 bases; bases outside gene matches: 9. CDR3 length equals 17 residues. CDR3 coding DNA: TGTGCCAGTAGGAGAAAGACAGGGGGAGGTAGCAATCAGCCCCAGCATTTT. It codes for CASRRKTGGGSNQPQHF.

The genes are TRBV9 and TRBJ1-5, with a weak D call TRBD1 (5 bases). The germline V gene has CDR1 SGDLS and CDR2 YYNGEE. This CDR3 is 14 amino acids long. V was pared by 1 base and J by 4 bases, with 9 bases between. In DNA, the CDR3 is TGTGCCAGCAGCGTACAGGGTGGGAATCAGCCCCAGCATTTT. It is translated as CASSVQGGNQPQHF.